A selection of T cell receptor beta chains follows, all from one sample in a study of metastatic and nonmetastatic thyroid tumors. Using MiXCR, TCRdb reanalyzed the PCR reads. The table has fewer than 45,000 clones, more than 20% seen once. What was sequenced was blood. The receptors derive from a female donor with papillary thyroid cancer or a benign thyroid nodule (not recorded which). Some clones in this sample may be carry-over from other donors' samples. Both conserved end residues are part of each CDR3. Each record gives: CDR3 protein, CDR3 length, V gene, clone size. Clone size is stated in some rows and not others, as once, few, many or a class when expanded.

CASSPREDIQYF,12,TRBV6-5,few
CSVESGLASTDTQYF,15,TRBV29-1,many
CSARAPTGGVTEAFF,15,TRBV20-1,.
CAFPGVNTEAFF,12,TRBV19,many
CASSLGQNTEAFF,13,TRBV7-9,many
CASSLGDIQYF,11,TRBV27,many
CASSVDPWVHTDTQYF,16,TRBV28,few
CASSLTGGEQYF,12,TRBV7-9,few
CSATISTASRQPQHF,15,TRBV20-1,.
CASSENSTNTEDFF,14,TRBV6-1,few
CASSTTGMYGYTF,13,TRBV5-4,once
CASSDRRSSGYNEQFF,16,TRBV6-4,many
CASSMVGHTGELFF,14,TRBV19,few
CATSRGGHEQYF,12,TRBV24-1,few
CASSGSESSYNEQFF,15,TRBV27,many
CASRLYGRTDQPQHF,15,TRBV19,few
CASQTVGDEKLFF,13,TRBV28,.
CASSRQGNPYNSPLHF,16,TRBV11-2,once
CASSPRVSSLYNEQFF,16,TRBV2,many
CASSPKVRLAGIAGELFF,18,TRBV11-1,many
CASSLEEKLFF,11,TRBV12-3/TRBV12-4,many
CASSRDDRSYEQYF,14,TRBV3-1,.
CASSRDPQGEQYF,13,TRBV7-6,many
CASSPPGQEYTGELFF,16,TRBV19,few
CAISGPSPHSSGNTIYF,17,TRBV10-3,many
CASSQDFNNEQFF,13,TRBV4-1,.
CSARDPSGEGVYEQYF,16,TRBV20-1,.
CSAPSGRASYEQYF,14,TRBV20-1,.
CASAPPGYEQYF,12,TRBV28,.
CASSPSGSSYNEQFF,15,TRBV6-2/TRBV6-3,few
CASSYSTNQETQYF,14,TRBV6-2/TRBV6-3,many
CASSYVYEQYF,11,TRBV6-2/TRBV6-3,medium-sized
CASSREAGPYEQYF,14,TRBV13,.
CASSPQGGWTEAFF,14,TRBV18,many
CASSRTGSGNTIYF,14,TRBV7-8,many
CSARELAGHSYEQYF,15,TRBV20-1,.
CAWSQGGSGTEAFF,14,TRBV30,.
CASRSFAGGTEAFF,14,TRBV7-2,.
CASNLDRALYEQYF,14,TRBV6-1,many
CASSYSESYEQYF,13,TRBV6-5,few
CASSETTDTNTEAFF,15,TRBV6-4,few
CASSDSGAGELFF,13,TRBV6-4,.
CASRGELSLYNEQFF,15,TRBV7-8,many
CASSETHRDKSTEAFF,16,TRBV6-1,few
CASSLGGLAGGGEQFF,16,TRBV5-4,many
CASSSQGRNTEAFF,14,TRBV5-8,.
CASRSYGERGYGYTF,15,TRBV6-1,medium-sized
CASSLASGRVHEQYF,15,TRBV7-2,.
CAWTRDRVQPLHF,13,TRBV30,.
CSAHFRGRGNTEAFF,15,TRBV20-1,once
CASSHRDGRISYEQYF,16,TRBV11-3,once